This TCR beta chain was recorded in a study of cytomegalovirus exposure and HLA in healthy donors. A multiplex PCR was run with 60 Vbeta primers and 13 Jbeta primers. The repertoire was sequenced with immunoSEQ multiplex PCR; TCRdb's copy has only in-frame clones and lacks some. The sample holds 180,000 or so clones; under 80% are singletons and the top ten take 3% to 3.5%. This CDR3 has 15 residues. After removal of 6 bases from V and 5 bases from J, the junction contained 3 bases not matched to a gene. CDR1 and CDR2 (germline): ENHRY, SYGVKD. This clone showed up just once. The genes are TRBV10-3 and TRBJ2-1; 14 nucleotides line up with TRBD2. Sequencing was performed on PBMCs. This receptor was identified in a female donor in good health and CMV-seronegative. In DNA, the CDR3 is TGTGCCATCAGCCTGACTAGCGGGGGGGACAATGAGCAGTTCTTC. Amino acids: CAISLTSGGDNEQFF.